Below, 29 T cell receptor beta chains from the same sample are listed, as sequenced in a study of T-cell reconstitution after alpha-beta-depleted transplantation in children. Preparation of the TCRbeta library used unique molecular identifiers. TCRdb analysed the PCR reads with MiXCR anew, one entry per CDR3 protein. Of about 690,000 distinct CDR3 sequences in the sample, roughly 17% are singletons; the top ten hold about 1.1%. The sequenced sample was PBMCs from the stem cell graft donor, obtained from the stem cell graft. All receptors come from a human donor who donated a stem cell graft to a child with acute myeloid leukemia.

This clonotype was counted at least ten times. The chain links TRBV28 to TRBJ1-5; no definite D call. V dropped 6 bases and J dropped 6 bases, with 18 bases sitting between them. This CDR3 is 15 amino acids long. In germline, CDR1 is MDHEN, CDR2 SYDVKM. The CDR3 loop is CASRPFGSASQPQHF. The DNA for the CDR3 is TGTGCCAGCAGGCCCTTTGGGTCAGCAAGTCAGCCCCAGCATTTT.

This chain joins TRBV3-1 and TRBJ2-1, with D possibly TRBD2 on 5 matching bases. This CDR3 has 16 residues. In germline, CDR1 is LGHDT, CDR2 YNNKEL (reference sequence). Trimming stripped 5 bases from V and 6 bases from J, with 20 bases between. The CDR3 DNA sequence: TGTGCCAGCAGCTCACGTTCCCGGGATTGGAGCAATGAGCAGTTCTTC. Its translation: CASSSRSRDWSNEQFF.

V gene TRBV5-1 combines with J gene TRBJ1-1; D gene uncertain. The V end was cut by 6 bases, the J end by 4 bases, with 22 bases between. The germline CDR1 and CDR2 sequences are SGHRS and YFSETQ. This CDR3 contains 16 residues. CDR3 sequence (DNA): TGCGCCAGCATCACCCTTGCCGGACTCGTCCCCACTGAAGCTTTCTTT. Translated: CASITLAGLVPTEAFF.

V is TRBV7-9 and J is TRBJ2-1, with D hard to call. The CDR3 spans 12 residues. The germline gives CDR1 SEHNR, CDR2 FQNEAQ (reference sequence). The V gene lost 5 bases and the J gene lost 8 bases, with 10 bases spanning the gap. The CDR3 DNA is TGTGCCAGCAGCCCGGACGAAGATGAGCAGTTCTTC. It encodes CASSPDEDEQFF. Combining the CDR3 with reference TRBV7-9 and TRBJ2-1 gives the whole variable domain DTGVSQNPRHKITKRGQNVTFRCDPISEHNRLYWYRQTLGQGPEFLTYFQNEAQLEKSRLLSDRFSAERPKGSFSTLEIQRTEQGDSAMYLCASSPDEDEQFFGPGTRLTVL.

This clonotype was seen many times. The CDR3 loop reads CSARLEIYTEAFF. The CDR3 coding sequence is TGCAGTGCTAGATTAGAAATATACACTGAAGCTTTCTTT. The chain is built from TRBV20-1 and TRBJ1-1; no clear D. Germline CDR1 DFQATT, CDR2 SNEGSKA (reference sequence). This CDR3 spans 13 amino acids. The V end lost 2 bases, the J end lost 3 bases, and 10 bases lay between the germline ends.

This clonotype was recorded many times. The CDR3 loop is CSVILSYNEQFF. The CDR3 bases are TGCAGCGTTATACTCTCCTACAATGAGCAGTTCTTC. The V call is TRBV29-1, the J call TRBJ2-1; D is ambiguous. The V end was cut by 5 bases, the J end by 0 bases, with 5 bases between. Germline V gene sequence: CDR1 SQVTM, CDR2 ANQGSEA. The CDR3 is 12 residues long.

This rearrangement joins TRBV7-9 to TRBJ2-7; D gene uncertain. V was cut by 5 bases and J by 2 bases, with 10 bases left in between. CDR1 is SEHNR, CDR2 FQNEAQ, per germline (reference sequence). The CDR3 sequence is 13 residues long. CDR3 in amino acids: CASSPTATYEQYF. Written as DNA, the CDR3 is TGTGCCAGCAGCCCTACAGCCACCTACGAGCAGTACTTC.

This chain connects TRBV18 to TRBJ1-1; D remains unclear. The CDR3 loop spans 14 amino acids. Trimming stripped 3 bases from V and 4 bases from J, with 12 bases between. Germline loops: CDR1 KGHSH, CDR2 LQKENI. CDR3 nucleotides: TGTGCCAGCTCACCGGCCACAGAGGGCACTGAAGCTTTCTTT. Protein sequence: CASSPATEGTEAFF.

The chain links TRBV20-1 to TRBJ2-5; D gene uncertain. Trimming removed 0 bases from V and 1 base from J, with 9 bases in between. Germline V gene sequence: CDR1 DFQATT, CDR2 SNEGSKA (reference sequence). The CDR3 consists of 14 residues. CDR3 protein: CSARDPVAQETQYF. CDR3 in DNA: TGCAGTGCTAGAGATCCGGTCGCCCAAGAGACCCAGTACTTC.

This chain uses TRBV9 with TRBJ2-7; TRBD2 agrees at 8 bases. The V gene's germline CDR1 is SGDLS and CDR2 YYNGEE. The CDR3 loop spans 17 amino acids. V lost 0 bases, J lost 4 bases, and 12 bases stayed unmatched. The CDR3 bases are TGTGCCAGCAGCGTAGGTTCCAATCCGGGACTAGGGTACGAGCAGTACTTC. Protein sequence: CASSVGSNPGLGYEQYF.

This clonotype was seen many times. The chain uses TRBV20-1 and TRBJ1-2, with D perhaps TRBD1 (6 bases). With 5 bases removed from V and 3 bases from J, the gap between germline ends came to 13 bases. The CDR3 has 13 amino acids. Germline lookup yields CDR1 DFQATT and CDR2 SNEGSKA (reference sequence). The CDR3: CSAQDRTYYGYTF. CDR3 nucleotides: TGCAGTGCTCAAGACAGGACCTACTATGGCTACACCTTC.

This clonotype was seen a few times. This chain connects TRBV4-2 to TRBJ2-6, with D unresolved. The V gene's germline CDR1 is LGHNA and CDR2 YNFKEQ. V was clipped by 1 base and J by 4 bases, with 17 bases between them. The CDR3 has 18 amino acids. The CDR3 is CASSQVYLKEKGANVLTF. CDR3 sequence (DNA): TGTGCCAGCAGCCAAGTTTACCTGAAGGAGAAAGGGGCCAACGTCCTGACTTTC.

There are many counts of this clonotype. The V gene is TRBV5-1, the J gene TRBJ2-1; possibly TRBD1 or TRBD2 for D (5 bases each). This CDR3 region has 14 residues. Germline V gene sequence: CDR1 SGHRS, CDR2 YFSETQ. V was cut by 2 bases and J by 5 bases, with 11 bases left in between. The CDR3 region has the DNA TGCGCCAGCAGCTTCGAGGGGCCCGACAATGAGCAGTTCTTC. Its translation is CASSFEGPDNEQFF.

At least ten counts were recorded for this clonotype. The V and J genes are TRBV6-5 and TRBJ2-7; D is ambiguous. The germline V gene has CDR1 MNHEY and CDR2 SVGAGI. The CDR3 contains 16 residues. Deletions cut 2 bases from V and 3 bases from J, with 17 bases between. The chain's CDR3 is CASSYGDPSAGYEQYV. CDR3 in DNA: TGTGCCAGCAGTTACGGCGATCCCTCGGCAGGCTACGAGCAGTACGTC.

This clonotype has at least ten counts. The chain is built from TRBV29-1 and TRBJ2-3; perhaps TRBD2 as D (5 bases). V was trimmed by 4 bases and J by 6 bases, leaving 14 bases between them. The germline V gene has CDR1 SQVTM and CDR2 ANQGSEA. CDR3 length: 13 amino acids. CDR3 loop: CSVAGELVDTQYF. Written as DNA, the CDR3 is TGCAGCGTTGCCGGGGAGTTAGTGGATACGCAGTATTTT.

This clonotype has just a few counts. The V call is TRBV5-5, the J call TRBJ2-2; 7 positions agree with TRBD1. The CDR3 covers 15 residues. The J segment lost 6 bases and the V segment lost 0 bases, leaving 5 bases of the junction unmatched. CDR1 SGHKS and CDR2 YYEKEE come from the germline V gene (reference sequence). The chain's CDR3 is CASSLDRGRSGELFF. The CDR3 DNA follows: TGTGCCAGCAGCTTGGACAGGGGAAGGTCCGGGGAGCTGTTTTTT. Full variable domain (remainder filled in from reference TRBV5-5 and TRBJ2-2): DAGVTQSPTHLIKTRGQQVTLRCSPISGHKSVSWYQQVLGQGPQFIFQYYEKEERGRGNFPDRFSARQFPNYSSELNVNALLLGDSALYLCASSLDRGRSGELFFGEGSRLTVL.

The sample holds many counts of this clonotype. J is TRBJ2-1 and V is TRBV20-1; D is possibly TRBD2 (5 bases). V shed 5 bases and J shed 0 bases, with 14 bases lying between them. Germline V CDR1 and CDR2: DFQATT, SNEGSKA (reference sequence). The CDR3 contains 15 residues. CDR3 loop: CSALRDGGSYNEQFF. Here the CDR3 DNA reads TGCAGTGCTCTTCGCGACGGAGGCTCCTACAATGAGCAGTTCTTC.

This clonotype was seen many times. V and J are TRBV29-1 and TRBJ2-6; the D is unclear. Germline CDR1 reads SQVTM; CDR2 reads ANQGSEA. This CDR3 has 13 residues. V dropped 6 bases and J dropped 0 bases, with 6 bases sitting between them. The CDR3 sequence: CSVVPSGANVLTF. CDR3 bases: TGCAGCGTAGTCCCCTCTGGGGCCAACGTCCTGACTTTC.

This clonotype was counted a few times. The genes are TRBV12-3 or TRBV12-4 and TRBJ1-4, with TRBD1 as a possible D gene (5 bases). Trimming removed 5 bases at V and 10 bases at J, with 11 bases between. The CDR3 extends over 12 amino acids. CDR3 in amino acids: CASSADRRKLFF. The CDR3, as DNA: TGTGCCAGCAGTGCCGACAGACGAAAACTGTTTTTT.

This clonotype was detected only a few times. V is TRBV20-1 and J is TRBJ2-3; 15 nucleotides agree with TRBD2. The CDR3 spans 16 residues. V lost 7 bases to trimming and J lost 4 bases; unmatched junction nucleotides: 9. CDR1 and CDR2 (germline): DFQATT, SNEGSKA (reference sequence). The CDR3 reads CSVAGTSGGYADTQYF. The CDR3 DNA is TGCAGTGTAGCGGGGACTAGCGGGGGGTACGCAGATACGCAGTATTTT.

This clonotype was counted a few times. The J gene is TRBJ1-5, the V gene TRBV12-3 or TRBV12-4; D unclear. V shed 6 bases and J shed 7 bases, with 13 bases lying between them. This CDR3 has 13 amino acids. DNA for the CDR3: TGTGCCAGCAGCTTTGGGATCCAGCAGCCCCAGCATTTT. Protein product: CASSFGIQQPQHF.

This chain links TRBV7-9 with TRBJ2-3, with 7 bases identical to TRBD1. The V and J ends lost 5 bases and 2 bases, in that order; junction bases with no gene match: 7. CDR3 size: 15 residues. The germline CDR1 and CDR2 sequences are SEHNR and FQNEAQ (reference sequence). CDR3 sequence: CASSGGQIHTDTQYF. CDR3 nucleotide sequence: TGTGCCAGCAGCGGGGGACAGATTCACACAGATACGCAGTATTTT.

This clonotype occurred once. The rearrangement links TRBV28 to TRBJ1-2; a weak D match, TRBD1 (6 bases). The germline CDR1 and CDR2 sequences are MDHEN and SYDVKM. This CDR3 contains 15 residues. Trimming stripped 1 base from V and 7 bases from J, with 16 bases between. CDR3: CASSLSHREASGYTF. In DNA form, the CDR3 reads TGTGCCAGCAGTTTATCCCACAGGGAGGCAAGTGGCTACACCTTC.

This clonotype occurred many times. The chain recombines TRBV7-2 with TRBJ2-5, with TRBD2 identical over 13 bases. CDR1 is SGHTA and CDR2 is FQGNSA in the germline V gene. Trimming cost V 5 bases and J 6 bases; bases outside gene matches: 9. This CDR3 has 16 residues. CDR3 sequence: CASSVTSGGAVQTQYF. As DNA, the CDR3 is TGTGCCAGCAGCGTTACTAGCGGGGGGGCCGTACAGACCCAGTACTTC.

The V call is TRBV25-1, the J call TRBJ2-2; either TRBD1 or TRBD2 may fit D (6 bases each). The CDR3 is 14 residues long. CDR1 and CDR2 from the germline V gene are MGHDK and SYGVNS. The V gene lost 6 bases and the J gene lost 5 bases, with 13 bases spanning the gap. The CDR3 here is CASRDSGRTGELFF. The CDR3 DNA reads TGTGCCAGCAGGGACAGTGGGAGGACCGGGGAGCTGTTTTTT.

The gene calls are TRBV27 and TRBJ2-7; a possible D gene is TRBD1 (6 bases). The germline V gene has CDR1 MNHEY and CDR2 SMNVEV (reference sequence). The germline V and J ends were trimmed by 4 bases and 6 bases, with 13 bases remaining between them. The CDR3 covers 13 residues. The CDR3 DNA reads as TGTGCCAGCAGTTATCCGGACAGCGGCGAGCAGTACTTC. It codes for CASSYPDSGEQYF.

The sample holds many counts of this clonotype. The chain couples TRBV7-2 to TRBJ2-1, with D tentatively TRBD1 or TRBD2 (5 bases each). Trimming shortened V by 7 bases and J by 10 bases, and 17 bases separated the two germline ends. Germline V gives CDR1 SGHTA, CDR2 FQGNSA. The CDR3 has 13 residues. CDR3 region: CASIGTPRGEQFF. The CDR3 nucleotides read TGTGCCAGCATCGGGACGCCTCGAGGGGAGCAGTTCTTC. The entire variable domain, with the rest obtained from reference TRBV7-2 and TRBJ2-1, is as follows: GAGVSQSPSNKVTEKGKDVELRCDPISGHTALYWYRQSLGQGLEFLIYFQGNSAPDKSGLPSDRFSAERTGGSVSTLTIQRTQQEDSAVYLCASIGTPRGEQFFGPGTRLTVL.

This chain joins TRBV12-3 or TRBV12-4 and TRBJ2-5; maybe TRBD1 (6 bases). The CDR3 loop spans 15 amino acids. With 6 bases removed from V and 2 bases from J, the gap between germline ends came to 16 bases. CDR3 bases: TGTGCCAGCAGCACCCTTGGACAGTTTCAAGAGACCCAGTACTTC. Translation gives CASSTLGQFQETQYF.

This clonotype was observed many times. CDR3 nucleotides: TGCAGTGCTAGAGAAACTGCCAGTAATTCACCCCTCCACTTT. It translates to CSARETASNSPLHF. The chain is built from TRBV20-1 and TRBJ1-6; D unclear. The V and J ends lost 0 bases and 6 bases respectively, with 9 bases between them. This CDR3 contains 14 residues. CDR1 and CDR2 (germline): DFQATT, SNEGSKA (reference sequence).